These 20 T cell receptor beta chains originate from one sample sequenced in a study of cytomegalovirus exposure and HLA in healthy donors. The primer mix had 60 Vbeta and 13 Jbeta primers. This table comes from immunoSEQ multiplex PCR, and its TCRdb copy is limited to in-frame clones, with some not included. The table includes 130,000 to 150,000 clones, approximately 80% detected once. The sequenced sample was PBMCs. Source of these receptors: a woman under 30 in good health and CMV-seropositive.

CDR3 in DNA: TGCGCCAGCAGTGGGATAGCCACCACAGATACGCAGTATTTT. As protein: CASSGIATTDTQYF. The rearrangement links TRBV10-2 to TRBJ2-3, with unresolved D. The length of the CDR3 is 14 residues. CDR1 and CDR2 (germline): WSHSY, SAAADI. Trimming left V 4 bases short and J 2 bases short, with 10 bases between.

J is TRBJ2-5 and V is TRBV14; TRBD2 matches at 13 bases. The germline gives CDR1 SGHDN, CDR2 FVKESK. The CDR3 runs 18 residues. V was clipped by 2 bases and J by 1 base; unmatched bases: 7. The CDR3 DNA sequence: TGTGCCAGCAGCCAACCGAGACTAGCGGGGGGTGTCCAAGAGACCCAGTACTTC. It encodes CASSQPRLAGGVQETQYF. Full variable domain (missing parts from reference TRBV14 and TRBJ2-5): EAGVTQFPSHSVIEKGQTVTLRCDPISGHDNLYWYRRVMGKEIKFLLHFVKESKQDESGMPNNRFLAERTGGTYSTLKVQPAELEDSGVYFCASSQPRLAGGVQETQYFGPGTRLLVL.

CDR3 sequence (DNA): TGTGCCAGCAGCCCCCCTAGCGGGGGGGCCCCTGAGCAGTTCTTC. Amino acid sequence: CASSPPSGGAPEQFF. This chain links TRBV5-4 with TRBJ2-1; 12 bases line up with TRBD2. The J segment lost 9 bases and the V segment lost 4 bases, leaving 8 bases of the junction unmatched. The CDR3 is made up of 15 amino acids. The germline V gene has CDR1 SGHNT and CDR2 YYREEE (reference sequence).

V is TRBV6-1 and J is TRBJ1-5; possible D gene TRBD1, 5 bases. V lost 7 bases to trimming and J lost 0 bases, with 10 bases between them. The germline V gene encodes CDR1 MNHNS and CDR2 SASEGT. The CDR3 is made up of 14 amino acids. In DNA form, the CDR3 reads TGTGCCAGCAATGCAGGGCTTAGCAATCAGCCCCAGCATTTT. Protein sequence: CASNAGLSNQPQHF.

This clone has only a few counts. The CDR3 coding sequence is TGTGCCTGGAGTGAAAAGACAGGGCCTAGCAATCAGCCCCAGCATTTT. Translating gives CAWSEKTGPSNQPQHF. The chain carries TRBV30 and TRBJ1-5; 7 bases match TRBD1. V was clipped by 1 base and J by 0 bases; unmatched bases: 6. Germline V gene sequence: CDR1 GTSNPN, CDR2 SVGIG (reference sequence). The CDR3 has 16 amino acids.

V and J are TRBV18 and TRBJ2-7; TRBD2 matches at 13 bases. V dropped 1 base and J dropped 3; count of bases not matched to a gene: 18. The CDR3 is 21 amino acids. In germline, CDR1 is KGHSH, CDR2 LQKENI. CDR3 DNA sequence: TGTGCCAGCTCACCACAGCCTCCACTAGCGGGGGGGCGCGTAGCTCTCTACGAGCAGTACTTC. This translates into CASSPQPPLAGGRVALYEQYF.

This clone was picked up a small number of times. V usage is TRBV18 and J usage is TRBJ2-7; 7 nucleotides line up with TRBD1. Germline lookup yields CDR1 KGHSH and CDR2 LQKENI. This CDR3 has 14 amino acids. After removal of 3 bases from V and 3 bases from J, the junction contained 5 bases not matched to a gene. The chain's CDR3 is CASSPGQWGYEQYF. The DNA for the CDR3 is TGTGCCAGCTCACCGGGACAGTGGGGCTACGAGCAGTACTTC. Full variable domain (rest looked up from reference TRBV18 and TRBJ2-7): NAGVMQNPRHLVRRRGQEARLRCSPMKGHSHVYWYRQLPEEGLKFMVYLQKENIIDESGMPKERFSAEFPKEGPSILRIQQVVRGDSAAYFCASSPGQWGYEQYFGPGTRLTVT.

This clone turned up a few times. V gene TRBV29-1 combines with J gene TRBJ1-1, with TRBD1 matching 10 bases. Germline trimming cut 4 bases from V and 4 bases from J; bases unmatched to any gene: 0. The V gene's germline CDR1 is SQVTM and CDR2 ANQGSEA. The CDR3 is made up of 12 amino acids. DNA of the CDR3: TGCAGCGTTGGACAGGGGGCCACTGAAGCTTTCTTT. Its translation is CSVGQGATEAFF.

The rearrangement links TRBV14 to TRBJ2-3, with a possible D match to TRBD1 (6 bases). This CDR3 contains 13 residues. Trimming took off 8 bases at V and 1 base at J, with 10 bases between the two ends. In germline, CDR1 is SGHDN, CDR2 FVKESK. In nucleotides, the CDR3 is TGTGCCAGCGGGGGCTACGGCACAGATACGCAGTATTTT. Amino acid sequence: CASGGYGTDTQYF.

The V gene is TRBV6-1, the J gene TRBJ1-5, with TRBD1 identical over 8 bases. This CDR3 spans 15 amino acids. Germline CDR1 MNHNS, CDR2 SASEGT. Trimming took 5 bases from V and 6 from J; bases not matched to a gene: 9. This CDR3 is CASSPQGAFGQPQHF. Written as DNA, the CDR3 is TGTGCCAGCAGTCCTCAGGGGGCTTTTGGTCAGCCCCAGCATTTT.

The rearrangement links TRBV9 to TRBJ2-7; D is possibly TRBD2 (6 bases). The CDR3 has 14 amino acids. V lost 0 bases to trimming and J lost 9 bases, with 16 bases between them. CDR1 SGDLS and CDR2 YYNGEE come from the germline V gene. The CDR3 sequence: CASSVDASEGWQYF. The CDR3 nucleotides read TGTGCCAGCAGCGTAGACGCATCGGAGGGATGGCAGTACTTC.

The chain joins TRBV27 to TRBJ2-1, with D possibly being TRBD1 (6 bases). Germline assignment: CDR1 MNHEY and CDR2 SMNVEV (reference sequence). The CDR3 consists of 18 residues. V was cut by 5 bases and J by 3 bases, with 23 bases left in between. The CDR3 DNA reads TGTGCCAGCAGTGTAACGGGCAACAGGGTGGGGATCTACAATGAGCAGTTCTTC. It yields the protein CASSVTGNRVGIYNEQFF.

V and J are TRBV25-1 and TRBJ2-1, with 8 bases lining up with TRBD2. V was pared by 3 bases and J by 12 bases, with 19 bases of the junction left unmatched. Germline loops: CDR1 MGHDK, CDR2 SYGVNS. The CDR3 sequence is 17 residues long. The CDR3 DNA is TGTGCCAGCAGTGAGGGACTAGTGACAGGCCCTTTCCGGGGGCAGTTCTTC. Translated, it gives CASSEGLVTGPFRGQFF.

CDR3 residues: CASSPDSSYGYTF. The CDR3 bases are TGTGCCAGCTCACCAGACTCCTCTTATGGCTACACCTTC. The rearrangement links TRBV18 to TRBJ1-2; D gene ambiguous. CDR3 length: 13 amino acids. In germline, CDR1 is KGHSH, CDR2 LQKENI. V lost 2 bases, J lost 5 bases, and 9 bases lay in between.

This clone showed up just once. The V and J genes are TRBV2 and TRBJ1-1; the D is unclear. The CDR3 loop spans 12 amino acids. Per the germline V gene, CDR1 is SNHLY and CDR2 is FYNNEI. This CDR3 is CGAADMNTEAFF. DNA for the CDR3: TGTGGGGCCGCCGACATGAACACTGAAGCTTTCTTT.

This CDR3 reads CATSREAAYEQYF. CDR3 in DNA: TGTGCCACCAGCAGAGAGGCAGCCTACGAGCAGTACTTC. The V gene is TRBV15, the J gene TRBJ2-7, with D unclear. Trimming cost V 0 bases and J 2 bases, with 5 bases left between them. The CDR3 has 13 residues. Germline V gene lookup returns CDR1 LNHNV and CDR2 YYDKDF (reference sequence).

The rearrangement links TRBV7-2 to TRBJ2-5, with 9 bases fitting TRBD1. The CDR3 is made up of 17 amino acids. The V segment lost 6 bases and the J segment 9 bases; nucleotides outside the gene matches: 20. In germline, CDR1 is SGHTA, CDR2 FQGNSA. CDR3 in amino acids: CASSSPLVGGQGPAQYF. In DNA, the CDR3 is TGTGCCAGCAGTTCCCCTCTAGTGGGAGGACAGGGGCCAGCCCAGTACTTC.

The V and J genes are TRBV5-1 and TRBJ1-1, with D tentatively TRBD1 (5 bases). The germline V gene encodes CDR1 SGHRS and CDR2 YFSETQ. With 4 bases removed from V and 1 base from J, the gap between germline ends came to 8 bases. There are 13 residues in the CDR3. CDR3 nucleotide sequence: TGCGCCAGCAGCGAAACAGGGAACACTGAAGCTTTCTTT. Its translation: CASSETGNTEAFF.

The genes are TRBV5-3 and TRBJ1-1; maybe TRBD1 (5 bases). TRBV5-3 belongs to the ORF category, with a function that is uncertain. This CDR3 has 16 amino acids. The ends were cut back, 3 bases at V and 4 bases at J, with 19 bases in the middle. The CDR3 loop reads CARSWQPGLTSTEAFF. CDR3 nucleotide sequence: TGTGCCAGAAGCTGGCAACCGGGACTCACCTCCACTGAAGCTTTCTTT.

This clone has just a few counts. The rearrangement joins TRBV7-8 to TRBJ1-2, with D perhaps TRBD1 (5 bases). The V and J ends lost 8 bases and 4 bases respectively, with 20 bases between them. This CDR3 has 15 residues. From germline, CDR1 is SGHVS and CDR2 FQNEAQ. The CDR3 DNA reads TGTGCCAGCTGGGGGGTAGCGGGACGAGGCTATGGCTACACCTTC. This translates into CASWGVAGRGYGYTF.